This TCR beta chain was recorded in a study of human T cells and chemical hapten exposure. At the level of the study: Small volume differences among pooled libraries mainly caused per-sample TCR yield variation.

Attachment of unique molecular identifiers to individual cDNA molecules was performed in the library. Authors' methods: Counts of TCRs in each sample centred on a median of 95,638 and extended from approximately 20,000 to 700,000. Each CDR3 protein gets one entry after TCRdb re-called the RACE reads with MiXCR. Here the V and J calls rest on TCRdb's processing, not on the authors' analysis. Among approximately 97,000 distinct CDR3 sequences listed, approximately 10% were seen once. V lost 1 base and J lost 13, with 18 bases in between. The CDR3 consists of 13 residues. Germline CDR1 reads SGHRS; CDR2 reads YFSETQ. This clonotype was seen more than once but under ten times. The time point denotes: healthy volunteer bleed at 2 weeks. RNA extraction used unfractionated whole blood as the source of total RNA.

This clonotype was sampled from a female donor in good health. Some clones in this sample may be carry-over from other donors' samples. Sequencing was performed on whole blood. The rearrangement links TRBV5-1 to TRBJ2-7, with D perhaps TRBD2 (6 bases). The CDR3 region has the DNA TGCGCCAGCAGCTTGAGGGTCGGCGGGGAAGACTACTTC. Translating it yields CASSLRVGGEDYF.